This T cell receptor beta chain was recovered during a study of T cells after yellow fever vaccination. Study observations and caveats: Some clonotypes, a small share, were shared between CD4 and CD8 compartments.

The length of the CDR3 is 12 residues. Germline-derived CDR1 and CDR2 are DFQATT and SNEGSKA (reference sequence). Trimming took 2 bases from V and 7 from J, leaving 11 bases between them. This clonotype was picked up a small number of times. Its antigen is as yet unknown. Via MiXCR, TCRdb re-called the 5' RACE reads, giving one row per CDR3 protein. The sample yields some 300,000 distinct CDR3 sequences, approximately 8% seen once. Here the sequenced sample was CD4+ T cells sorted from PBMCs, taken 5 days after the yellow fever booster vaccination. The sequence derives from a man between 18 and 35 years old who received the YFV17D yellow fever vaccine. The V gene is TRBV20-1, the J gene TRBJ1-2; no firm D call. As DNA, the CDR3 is TGCAGTGCTAGACGCGAGCTTTCTGGCTACACCTTC. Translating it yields CSARRELSGYTF.